A selection of T cell receptor beta chains follows, all from one sample in a study of response to subunit inactivated influenza vaccine. In TCRdb, the RT-PCR reads were re-called with MiXCR into one record per CDR3 protein. This table holds about 520,000 distinct CDR3 sequences, roughly 25% found once. The sample consisted of CD4+ T cells sorted from PBMCs, taken 4 to 6 days after vaccination. Receptor source: a man in his fifties who received an inactivated influenza vaccine. Each CDR3 is given with its conserved first and last residue. D genes are given only for firm matches. The size field is filled for only some rows; it gives once, few, many or a size class.

J gene: TRBJ2-7; clone size: NA; V gene: TRBV12-3/TRBV12-4; CDR3 length: 17; D gene: NA; CDR3 protein: CASSLAGGLLTSYEQYF; CDR3 DNA: TGTGCCAGCAGTTTAGCCGGGGGACTTCTAACGTCCTACGAGCAGTACTTC
J gene: TRBJ1-1; clone size: NA; V gene: TRBV18; CDR3 length: 16; D gene: TRBD1; CDR3 protein: CASSTPSGTGITEAFF; CDR3 DNA: TGTGCCAGCTCAACGCCTTCCGGGACAGGGATCACTGAAGCTTTCTTT
J gene: TRBJ2-2; clone size: NA; V gene: TRBV9; CDR3 length: 16; D gene: TRBD2; CDR3 protein: CASGTSGSQDTGELFF; CDR3 DNA: TGTGCCAGCGGGACTAGCGGGAGTCAGGACACCGGGGAGCTGTTTTTT
J gene: TRBJ1-6; clone size: few; V gene: TRBV20-1; CDR3 length: 16; D gene: NA; CDR3 protein: CSARIYKRSYNSPLHF; CDR3 DNA: TGCAGTGCTAGAATCTACAAACGCTCCTATAATTCACCCCTCCACTTT
J gene: TRBJ1-3; clone size: few; V gene: TRBV6-1; CDR3 length: 15; D gene: NA; CDR3 protein: CASSTGRVGGNTIYF; CDR3 DNA: TGTGCCAGCAGTACCGGTCGGGTTGGTGGAAACACCATATATTTT
J gene: TRBJ2-3; clone size: few; V gene: TRBV7-9; CDR3 length: 16; D gene: NA; CDR3 protein: CASSLGRSRGTDTQYF; CDR3 DNA: TGTGCCAGCAGCTTAGGACGATCTAGAGGCACAGATACGCAGTATTTT
J gene: TRBJ2-1; clone size: few; V gene: TRBV20-1; CDR3 length: 14; D gene: TRBD1; CDR3 protein: CSAGQVREGNEQFF; CDR3 DNA: TGCAGTGCCGGACAGGTCCGAGAGGGGAATGAGCAGTTCTTC
J gene: TRBJ2-2; clone size: NA; V gene: TRBV29-1; CDR3 length: 14; D gene: TRBD1; CDR3 protein: CSVTGTGVPGELFF; CDR3 DNA: TGCAGCGTTACCGGGACAGGGGTACCCGGGGAGCTGTTTTTT
J gene: TRBJ1-3; clone size: many; V gene: TRBV7-6; CDR3 length: 14; D gene: NA; CDR3 protein: CASSLDPAGNTIYF; CDR3 DNA: TGTGCCAGCAGCTTAGATCCGGCTGGAAACACCATATATTTT
J gene: TRBJ1-6; clone size: NA; V gene: TRBV20-1; CDR3 length: 16; D gene: TRBD1; CDR3 protein: CSARGQGANYNSPLHF; CDR3 DNA: TGCAGTGCGAGGGGACAGGGGGCGAACTATAATTCACCCCTCCACTTT
J gene: TRBJ2-1; clone size: NA; V gene: TRBV11-2; CDR3 length: 15; D gene: NA; CDR3 protein: CASSPRNRAYNEQFF; CDR3 DNA: TGTGCCAGCAGCCCCCGGAATCGGGCCTACAATGAGCAGTTCTTC
J gene: TRBJ1-6; clone size: few; V gene: TRBV5-4; CDR3 length: 12; D gene: NA; CDR3 protein: CASSWDDSPLHF; CDR3 DNA: TGTGCCAGCAGCTGGGACGACTCACCCCTCCACTTT
J gene: TRBJ2-1; clone size: many; V gene: TRBV15; CDR3 length: 16; D gene: TRBD2; CDR3 protein: CATSKGLAGADNEQFF; CDR3 DNA: TGTGCCACCAGCAAAGGACTAGCGGGGGCGGATAATGAGCAGTTCTTC
J gene: TRBJ2-3; clone size: NA; V gene: TRBV5-1; CDR3 length: 15; D gene: NA; CDR3 protein: CASSPNGGGTDTQYF; CDR3 DNA: TGCGCCAGCTCCCCCAATGGAGGAGGCACAGATACGCAGTATTTT
J gene: TRBJ2-5; clone size: NA; V gene: TRBV14; CDR3 length: 18; D gene: TRBD2; CDR3 protein: CASSPGPGSGNWEETQYF; CDR3 DNA: TGTGCCAGCAGCCCCGGCCCCGGTAGCGGGAACTGGGAAGAGACCCAGTACTTC
J gene: TRBJ2-1; clone size: NA; V gene: TRBV20-1; CDR3 length: 14; D gene: NA; CDR3 protein: CSARDLASYNEQFF; CDR3 DNA: TGCAGTGCTAGAGATCTCGCCTCCTACAATGAGCAGTTCTTC
J gene: TRBJ2-3; clone size: NA; V gene: TRBV7-2; CDR3 length: 15; D gene: TRBD1; CDR3 protein: CASSKDRRSTDTQYF; CDR3 DNA: TGTGCCAGCAGCAAGGACAGGCGGAGCACAGATACGCAGTATTTT